A single sample is the source of the 18 T cell receptor beta chains below, sequenced in a study of graft-versus-host responses after intestinal transplantation. Repertoires were generated with immunoSEQ multiplex PCR, while TCRdb's copy carries only in-frame clones and drops some. The table lists more than 80,000 clones, roughly 87% of them singletons. These receptors' antigens are unknown. The input for sequencing was unstimulated CD8+ T cells sorted from spleen or lymph node cells, taken before intestinal transplant. The source is a human donor who received an intestinal transplant.

The V gene is TRBV5-1, the J gene TRBJ1-2, with TRBD1 identical over 7 bases. The length of the CDR3 is 13 residues. CDR1 and CDR2 from the germline V gene are SGHRS and YFSETQ. Trimming cost V 0 bases and J 8 bases; bases outside gene matches: 4. CDR3 protein: CASSLGQGEGYTF. CDR3 coding DNA: TGCGCCAGCAGCTTGGGACAGGGAGAAGGCTACACCTTC.

This chain joins TRBV19 and TRBJ2-7, with 10 bases lining up with TRBD1. The germline V gene encodes CDR1 LNHDA and CDR2 SQIVND (reference sequence). With V trimmed by 4 bases and J by 3 bases, 3 bases remained unmatched. The CDR3 spans 14 residues. DNA for the CDR3: TGTGCCAGTAGTACCGGACAGGGGGACTACGAGCAGTACTTC. Translating it yields CASSTGQGDYEQYF.

Here the CDR3 DNA reads TGTGCCAGCAGCTTCGGGCAGAACACCGGGGAGCTGTTTTTT. Amino acids: CASSFGQNTGELFF. V is TRBV7-9 and J is TRBJ2-2, with no clear D. Germline-derived CDR1 and CDR2 are SEHNR and FQNEAQ (reference sequence). V lost 3 bases, J lost 1 base, and 6 bases lay in between. The CDR3 is 14 amino acids.

This sequence joins TRBV4-1 and TRBJ2-1, with D uncertain. V lost 3 bases to trimming and J lost 5 bases, with 5 bases between them. The CDR3 totals 12 residues. CDR1 is MGHRA, CDR2 YSYEKL, per germline. The CDR3 DNA follows: TGCGCCAGCAGCCAGTGGGACAATGAGCAGTTCTTC. Residues: CASSQWDNEQFF.

The chain employs TRBV10-2 and TRBJ2-5; a weak D match, TRBD2 (6 bases). V gave up 3 bases and J gave up 2 bases, with 16 bases separating them. This CDR3 spans 16 amino acids. Germline CDR1 WSHSY, CDR2 SAAADI. This CDR3 reads CASSEGWGTHQETQYF. In nucleotides, the CDR3 is TGCGCCAGCAGTGAAGGTTGGGGGACTCATCAAGAGACCCAGTACTTC.

The rearrangement links TRBV28 to TRBJ2-1; 9 nucleotides align to TRBD2. The CDR3 is made up of 14 amino acids. The V and J ends lost 6 bases and 2 bases, in that order; junction bases with no gene match: 2. The germline V gene encodes CDR1 MDHEN and CDR2 SYDVKM. CDR3 sequence (DNA): TGTGCCAGCAGCGTAGCGGGAGCCTACAATGAGCAGTTCTTC. Translation: CASSVAGAYNEQFF.

The V and J genes are TRBV6-1 and TRBJ2-7; no clear D gene. CDR3 size: 11 residues. With 2 bases removed from V and 4 bases from J, the gap between germline ends came to 3 bases. Germline V gene lookup returns CDR1 MNHNS and CDR2 SASEGT. The CDR3 bases are TGTGCCAGCAGTGAAATATACGAGCAGTACTTC. It codes for CASSEIYEQYF.

The CDR3 loop reads CASRPGGNTEAFF. The CDR3, as DNA: TGTGCCAGCAGGCCAGGGGGTAACACTGAAGCTTTCTTT. The gene calls are TRBV6-5 and TRBJ1-1; the match to TRBD1 covers 7 bases. V shed 6 bases, J shed 2 bases, and the junction held 3 bases outside the gene matches. CDR1 and CDR2 from the germline V gene are MNHEY and SVGAGI. This CDR3 region has 13 residues.

The chain couples TRBV10-3 to TRBJ2-1; 11 nucleotides line up with TRBD1. From germline, CDR1 is ENHRY and CDR2 SYGVKD. The CDR3 runs 14 residues. J gave up 5 bases and V 7 bases, and 4 bases lay outside the gene matches. CDR3 in DNA: TGTGCCATCAAGGGGACAGGGGGGAACAATGAGCAGTTCTTC. Its translation is CAIKGTGGNNEQFF.

This chain uses TRBV28 with TRBJ2-1, with D possibly matching TRBD1 (5 bases). Trimming removed 8 bases from V and 6 bases from J, with 8 bases in between. CDR3 size: 11 residues. Germline V gene lookup returns CDR1 MDHEN and CDR2 SYDVKM. The CDR3 bases are TGTGCCAGCGACCAGGGCAATGAGCAGTTCTTC. Amino acid sequence: CASDQGNEQFF. Full variable domain (rest looked up from reference TRBV28 and TRBJ2-1): DVKVTQSSRYLVKRTGEKVFLECVQDMDHENMFWYRQDPGLGLRLIYFSYDVKMKEKGDIPEGYSVSREKKERFSLILESASTNQTSMYLCASDQGNEQFFGPGTRLTVL.

The V call is TRBV6-1, the J call TRBJ2-3, with 10 positions matching TRBD2. V was clipped by 8 bases and J by 4 bases; unmatched bases: 9. CDR1 is MNHNS and CDR2 is SASEGT in the germline V gene. The CDR3 extends over 15 amino acids. This CDR3 is CASGPSSGSADTQYF. The CDR3, as DNA: TGTGCCAGCGGCCCGTCTAGCGGGAGCGCAGATACGCAGTATTTT.

The V and J genes are TRBV5-4 and TRBJ2-3; D might be TRBD2 (6 bases). The CDR3 consists of 14 residues. Germline V gene data show CDR1 as SGHNT and CDR2 as YYREEE (reference sequence). The ends were cut back, 4 bases at V and 0 bases at J, with 9 bases in the middle. CDR3 in DNA: TGTGCCAGCAGCAGGAGGGACAGCACAGATACGCAGTATTTT. It translates to CASSRRDSTDTQYF.

The chain has TRBV19 and TRBJ1-2; 9 bases fit TRBD1. The CDR3 totals 14 residues. V was pared by 2 bases and J by 5 bases, with 3 bases of the junction left unmatched. Germline lookup yields CDR1 LNHDA and CDR2 SQIVND (reference sequence). Here the CDR3 DNA reads TGTGCCAGTAGTATACTCGGGACAGGGTATGGCTACACCTTC. Translated, it gives CASSILGTGYGYTF.

The chain employs TRBV6-5 and TRBJ2-7; D possibly corresponds to TRBD1 (8 bases). The CDR3 totals 14 residues. V was shortened by 5 bases and J by 5 bases, with 16 bases between the two germline ends. The V gene's germline CDR1 is MNHEY and CDR2 SVGAGI. The CDR3 reads CASSEVTGGDEQYF. The CDR3 DNA reads as TGTGCCAGCAGTGAAGTTACAGGGGGGGACGAGCAGTACTTC.

The chain recombines TRBV5-1 with TRBJ2-4; 8 bases map to TRBD1. V lost 0 bases, J lost 9 bases, and 2 bases stayed unmatched. The CDR3 has 13 residues. Germline-derived CDR1 and CDR2 are SGHRS and YFSETQ. CDR3 amino acids: CASSLAGGGIQYF. CDR3 in DNA: TGCGCCAGCAGCTTGGCAGGGGGCGGCATTCAGTACTTC.

This chain uses TRBV5-5 with TRBJ1-2; D is unclear. The germline V gene has CDR1 SGHKS and CDR2 YYEKEE (reference sequence). The CDR3 sequence is 15 residues long. Trimming pared 0 bases from V and 3 bases from J, leaving 12 bases between. CDR3 in amino acids: CASSLGVVPHYGYTF. The CDR3 DNA reads as TGTGCCAGCAGCTTGGGTGTAGTCCCCCACTATGGCTACACCTTC.

The chain recombines TRBV5-1 with TRBJ2-7; D might be TRBD1 (6 bases). The ends were cut back, 2 bases at V and 3 bases at J, with 15 bases in the middle. CDR1 is SGHRS, CDR2 YFSETQ, per germline. CDR3 length equals 15 residues. The CDR3 nucleotides are TGCGCCAGCAGCTTTGCAGGGGCTACAAACTACGAGCAGTACTTC. Its translation is CASSFAGATNYEQYF.

In its sample, this clone was seen a few times. This chain connects TRBV7-6 to TRBJ1-2; 9 bases agree with TRBD1. Looked up from germline, CDR1 is SGHVS and CDR2 is FNYEAQ. The CDR3 consists of 13 residues. V shed 5 bases and J 8 bases; nucleotides not matched to a gene: 6. The CDR3 sequence is CASSPGQGYGYTF. CDR3 coding DNA: TGTGCCAGCAGCCCGGGACAGGGCTACGGCTACACCTTC.